The T cell receptor (beta chain) described here comes from a study of blood T cell repertoires in COVID-19. In the study overall: Spain, Italy and the United States supplied samples that represented acute and convalescent COVID-19.

The V end was cut by 7 bases, the J end by 0 bases, with 21 bases between. The CDR3 totals 17 residues. The V gene's germline CDR1 is MDHEN and CDR2 SYDVKM. Using immunoSEQ multiplex PCR, the repertoire was profiled, and TCRdb retains in-frame clones only, with some absent. In the table there are about 200,000 clones, roughly 85% of which are singletons. The gene calls are TRBV28 and TRBJ1-2, with D possibly TRBD1 on 5 matching bases. This receptor was identified in a human donor with active or convalescent COVID-19. The donor label of this sample is uncertain. Material for sequencing was peripheral blood. The CDR3 here is CASIKAGPLLTNYGYTF. The CDR3 coding sequence is TGTGCCAGCATAAAGGCGGGACCACTTCTAACTAACTATGGCTACACCTTC.